Described below is a single T cell receptor (beta chain) sequence and its context. The CDR3 has 14 residues. The germline V gene has CDR1 LGHDT and CDR2 YNNKEL (reference sequence). Trimming removed 3 bases from V and 6 bases from J, with 15 bases in between. These data originate in a study of blood T cell repertoires in COVID-19. Overall study context: The analysed material was cDNA or gDNA that came from T cells, B-cell-depleted T cells, or PBMCs.

Original analysis: Amplification from reference gene primers served as the basis for estimated nucleated cell counts. Method: immunoSEQ multiplex PCR; TCRdb's copy keeps in-frame clones and lacks some. V, J and clone size are those of that table, while D and trimming were read from the DNA. The sample carries 15,000 to 20,000 clones, almost 85% recorded once. The genes are TRBV3-1 (or the pseudogene TRBV3-2) and TRBJ2-7; TRBD1 is a possible D gene (5 bases). The clonotype was recovered from a woman in her seventies with active COVID-19. The sample comprised peripheral blood. The CDR3 bases are TGTGCCAGCAGCCAGGTTAGGGCCCAGGGCGAGCAGTACTTC. Translation: CASSQVRAQGEQYF.